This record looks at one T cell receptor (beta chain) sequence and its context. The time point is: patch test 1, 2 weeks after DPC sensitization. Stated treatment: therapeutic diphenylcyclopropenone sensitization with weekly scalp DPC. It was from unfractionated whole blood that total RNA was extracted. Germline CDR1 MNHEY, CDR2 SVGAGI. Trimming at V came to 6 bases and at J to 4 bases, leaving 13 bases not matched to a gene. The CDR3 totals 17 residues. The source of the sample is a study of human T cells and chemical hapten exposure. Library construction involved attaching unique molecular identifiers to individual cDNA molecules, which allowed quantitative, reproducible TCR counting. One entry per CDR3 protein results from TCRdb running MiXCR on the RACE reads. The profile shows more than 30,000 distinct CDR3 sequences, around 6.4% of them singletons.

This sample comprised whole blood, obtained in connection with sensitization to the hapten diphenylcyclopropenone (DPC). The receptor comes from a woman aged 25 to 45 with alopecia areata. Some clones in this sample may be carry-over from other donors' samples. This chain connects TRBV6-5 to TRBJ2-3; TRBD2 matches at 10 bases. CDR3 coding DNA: TGTGCCAGCAGGAACCCGGCTAGCGGGGGTCACGCAGATACGCAGTATTTT. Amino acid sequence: CASRNPASGGHADTQYF.